This T cell receptor beta chain was observed in a study of blood T cell repertoires in COVID-19. Study overall: From the United States, Italy and Spain came samples of acute and convalescent COVID-19. PBMCs, B-cell-depleted T cells, or T cells were the source of the cDNA or gDNA that made up the material.

Original data processing: Nucleated cell counts were estimated from reference gene primer amplification. Sequenced by immunoSEQ multiplex PCR; TCRdb stores in-frame clones only, minus some. V and J calls and clone size are those listed in that table; D and trimming were worked out from the DNA. Of roughly 110,000 clones in the sample, approximately 90% were seen once. The CDR3 runs to 16 residues. The germline gives CDR1 MNHEY, CDR2 SVGEGT. V was clipped by 0 bases and J by 2 bases, with 11 bases between them. The sample comprised peripheral blood. The rearrangement uses TRBV6-2 or TRBV6-3 and TRBJ1-5; D might be TRBD1 (6 bases). This clonotype was obtained from a human donor with acute or convalescent COVID-19. The donor label of this sample is uncertain. CDR3 residues: CASSYSRQDGNQPQHF. The CDR3 nucleotides read TGTGCCAGCAGTTACTCGAGACAGGACGGCAATCAGCCCCAGCATTTT.